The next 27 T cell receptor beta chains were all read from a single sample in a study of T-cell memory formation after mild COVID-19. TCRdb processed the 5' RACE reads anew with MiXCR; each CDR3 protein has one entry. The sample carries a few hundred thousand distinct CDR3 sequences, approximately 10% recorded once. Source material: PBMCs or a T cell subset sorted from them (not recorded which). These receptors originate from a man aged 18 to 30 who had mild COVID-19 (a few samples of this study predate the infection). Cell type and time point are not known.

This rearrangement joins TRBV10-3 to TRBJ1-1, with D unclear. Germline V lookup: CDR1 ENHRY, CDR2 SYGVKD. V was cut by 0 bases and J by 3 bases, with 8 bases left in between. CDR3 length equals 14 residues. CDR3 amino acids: CAISESSEYTEAFF. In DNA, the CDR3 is TGTGCCATCAGTGAGTCGAGTGAGTACACTGAAGCTTTCTTT.

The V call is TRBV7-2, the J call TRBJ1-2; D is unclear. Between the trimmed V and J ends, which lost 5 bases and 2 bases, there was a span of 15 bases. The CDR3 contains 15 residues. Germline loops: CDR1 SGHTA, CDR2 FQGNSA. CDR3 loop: CASSPSVGRNYGYTF. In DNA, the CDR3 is TGTGCCAGCAGCCCTAGTGTAGGGCGGAACTATGGCTACACCTTC.

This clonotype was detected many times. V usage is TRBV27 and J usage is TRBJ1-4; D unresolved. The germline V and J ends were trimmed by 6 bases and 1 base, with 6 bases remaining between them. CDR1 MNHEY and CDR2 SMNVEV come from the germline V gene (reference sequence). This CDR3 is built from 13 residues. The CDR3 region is CASSPRTNEKLFF. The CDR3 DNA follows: TGTGCCAGCAGCCCCCGAACTAATGAAAAACTGTTTTTT.

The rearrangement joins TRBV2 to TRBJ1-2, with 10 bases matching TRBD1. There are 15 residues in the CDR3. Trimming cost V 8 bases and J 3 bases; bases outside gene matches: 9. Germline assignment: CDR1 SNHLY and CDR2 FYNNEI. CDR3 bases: TGTGCCAGCCATAAAGAGACAGGGGGCGACTATGGCTACACCTTC. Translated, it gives CASHKETGGDYGYTF.

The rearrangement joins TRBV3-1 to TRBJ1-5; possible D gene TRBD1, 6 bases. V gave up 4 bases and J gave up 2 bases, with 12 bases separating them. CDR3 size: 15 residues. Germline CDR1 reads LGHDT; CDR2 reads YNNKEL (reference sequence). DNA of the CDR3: TGTGCCAGCAGCCCGGGACAAATGCGCAATCAGCCCCAGCATTTT. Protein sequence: CASSPGQMRNQPQHF.

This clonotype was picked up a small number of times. The CDR3 DNA reads as TGCGCCAGCAGCTACGATACACCCAGCTCCTACAATGAGCAGTTCTTC. This gives the protein CASSYDTPSSYNEQFF. The chain uses TRBV5-1 and TRBJ2-1; D unclear. This CDR3 is 16 amino acids long. Trimming stripped 3 bases from V and 0 bases from J, with 13 bases between. The germline V gene encodes CDR1 SGHRS and CDR2 YFSETQ.

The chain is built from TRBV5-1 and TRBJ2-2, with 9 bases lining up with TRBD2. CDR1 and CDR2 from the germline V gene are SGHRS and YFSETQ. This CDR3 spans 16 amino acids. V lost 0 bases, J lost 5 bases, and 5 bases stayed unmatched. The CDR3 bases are TGCGCCAGCAGCTTGGCCGCTAGCGGGGTAACCGGGGAGCTGTTTTTT. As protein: CASSLAASGVTGELFF.

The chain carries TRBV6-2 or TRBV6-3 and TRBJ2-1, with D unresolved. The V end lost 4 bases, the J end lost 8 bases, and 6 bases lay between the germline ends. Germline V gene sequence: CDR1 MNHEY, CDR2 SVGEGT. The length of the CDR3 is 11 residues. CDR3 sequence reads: CASSLGYEQFF. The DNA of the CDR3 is TGTGCCAGCAGTTTGGGTTATGAGCAGTTCTTC.

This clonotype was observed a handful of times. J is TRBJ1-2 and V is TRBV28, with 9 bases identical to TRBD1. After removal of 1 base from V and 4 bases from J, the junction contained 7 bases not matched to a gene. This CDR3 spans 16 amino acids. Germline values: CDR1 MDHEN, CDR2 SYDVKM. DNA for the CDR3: TGTGCCAGCAGTTTATACCCGGGACAGGGAACCTATGGCTACACCTTC. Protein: CASSLYPGQGTYGYTF.

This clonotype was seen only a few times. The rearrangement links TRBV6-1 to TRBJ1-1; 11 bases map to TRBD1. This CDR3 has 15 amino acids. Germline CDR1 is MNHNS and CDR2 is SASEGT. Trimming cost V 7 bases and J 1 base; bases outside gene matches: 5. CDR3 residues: CASTRTGGTNTEAFF. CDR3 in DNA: TGTGCCAGCACAAGGACAGGGGGCACGAACACTGAAGCTTTCTTT.

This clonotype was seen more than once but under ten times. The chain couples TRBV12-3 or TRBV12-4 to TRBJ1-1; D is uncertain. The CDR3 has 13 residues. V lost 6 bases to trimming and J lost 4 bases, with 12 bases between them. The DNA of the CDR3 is TGTGCCAGCAGGAGCGAAGGGCTCACTGAAGCTTTCTTT. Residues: CASRSEGLTEAFF.

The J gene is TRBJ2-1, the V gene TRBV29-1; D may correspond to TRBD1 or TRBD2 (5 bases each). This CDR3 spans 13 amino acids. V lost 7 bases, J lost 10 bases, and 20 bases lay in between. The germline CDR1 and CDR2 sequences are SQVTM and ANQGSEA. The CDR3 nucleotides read TGCAGCGCTTACCGGGACCCTTCGGGGGAGCAGTTCTTC. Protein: CSAYRDPSGEQFF.

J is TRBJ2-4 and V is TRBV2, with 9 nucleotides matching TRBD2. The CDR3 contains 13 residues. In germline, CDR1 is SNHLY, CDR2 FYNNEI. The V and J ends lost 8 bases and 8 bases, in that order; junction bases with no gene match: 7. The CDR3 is CASGIAGADIQYF. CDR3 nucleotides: TGTGCCAGCGGAATAGCGGGGGCGGACATTCAGTACTTC.

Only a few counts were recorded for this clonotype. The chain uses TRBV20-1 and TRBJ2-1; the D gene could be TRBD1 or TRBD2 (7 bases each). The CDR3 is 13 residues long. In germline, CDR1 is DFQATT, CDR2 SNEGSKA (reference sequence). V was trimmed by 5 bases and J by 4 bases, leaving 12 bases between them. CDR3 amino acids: CSAPQGGYNEQFF. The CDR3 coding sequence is TGCAGTGCTCCTCAGGGGGGGTACAATGAGCAGTTCTTC.

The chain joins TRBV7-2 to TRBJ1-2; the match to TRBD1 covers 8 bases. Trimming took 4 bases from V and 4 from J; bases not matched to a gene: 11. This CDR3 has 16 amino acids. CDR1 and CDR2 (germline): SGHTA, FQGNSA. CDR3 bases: TGTGCCAGCAGCTACACCTCAGGGGGCTTGGTCTATGGCTACACCTTC. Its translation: CASSYTSGGLVYGYTF.

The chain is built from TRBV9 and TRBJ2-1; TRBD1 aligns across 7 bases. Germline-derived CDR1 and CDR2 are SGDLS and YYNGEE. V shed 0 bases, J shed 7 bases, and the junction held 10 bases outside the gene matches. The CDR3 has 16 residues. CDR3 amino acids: CASSVEIGEQGNEQFF. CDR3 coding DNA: TGTGCCAGCAGCGTAGAAATTGGGGAACAGGGGAATGAGCAGTTCTTC.

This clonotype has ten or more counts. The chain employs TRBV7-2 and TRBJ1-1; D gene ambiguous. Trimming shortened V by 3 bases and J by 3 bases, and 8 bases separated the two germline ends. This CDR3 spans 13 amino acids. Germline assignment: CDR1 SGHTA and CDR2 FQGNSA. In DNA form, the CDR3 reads TGTGCCAGCAGCTTTACGGTGGACACTGAAGCTTTCTTT. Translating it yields CASSFTVDTEAFF.

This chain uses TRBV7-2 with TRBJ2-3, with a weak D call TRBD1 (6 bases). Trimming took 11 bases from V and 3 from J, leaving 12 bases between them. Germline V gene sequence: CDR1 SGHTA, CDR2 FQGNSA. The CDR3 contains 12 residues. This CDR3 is CASNRVTDTQYF. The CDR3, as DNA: TGTGCCTCCAACAGGGTTACAGATACGCAGTATTTT.

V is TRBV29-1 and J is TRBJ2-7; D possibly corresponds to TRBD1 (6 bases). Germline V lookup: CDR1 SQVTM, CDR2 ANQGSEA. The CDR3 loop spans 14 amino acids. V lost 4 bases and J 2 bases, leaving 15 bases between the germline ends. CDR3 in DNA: TGCAGCGTTGGTCTACGGACAGCCACCTACGAGCAGTACTTC. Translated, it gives CSVGLRTATYEQYF.

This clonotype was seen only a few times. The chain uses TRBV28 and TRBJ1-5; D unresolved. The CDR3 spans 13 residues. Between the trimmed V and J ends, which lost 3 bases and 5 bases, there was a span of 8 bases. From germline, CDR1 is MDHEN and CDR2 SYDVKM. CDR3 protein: CASSFLKDQPQHF. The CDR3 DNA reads TGTGCCAGCAGTTTTCTAAAGGATCAGCCCCAGCATTTT. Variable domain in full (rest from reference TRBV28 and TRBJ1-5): DVKVTQSSRYLVKRTGEKVFLECVQDMDHENMFWYRQDPGLGLRLIYFSYDVKMKEKGDIPEGYSVSREKKERFSLILESASTNQTSMYLCASSFLKDQPQHFGDGTRLSIL.

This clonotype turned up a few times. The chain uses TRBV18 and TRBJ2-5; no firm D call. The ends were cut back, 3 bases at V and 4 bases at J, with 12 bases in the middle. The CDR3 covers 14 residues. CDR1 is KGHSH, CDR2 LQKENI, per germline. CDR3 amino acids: CASSPGIPRETQYF. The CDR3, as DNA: TGTGCCAGCTCACCGGGTATCCCCCGAGAGACCCAGTACTTC.

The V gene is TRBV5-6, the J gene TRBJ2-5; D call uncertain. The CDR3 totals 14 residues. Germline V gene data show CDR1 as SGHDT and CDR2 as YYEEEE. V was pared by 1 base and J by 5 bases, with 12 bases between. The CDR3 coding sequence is TGTGCCAGCAGCTTGCCTGGGGTACCCGAGACCCAGTACTTC. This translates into CASSLPGVPETQYF.

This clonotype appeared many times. The DNA of the CDR3 is TGTGCCAGCAGCAAACCCCGCCCCAATGAGCAGTTCTTC. Amino acids: CASSKPRPNEQFF. The chain couples TRBV7-2 to TRBJ2-1; D is ambiguous. V was cut by 5 bases and J by 6 bases, with 11 bases left in between. The length of the CDR3 is 13 residues. Germline lookup yields CDR1 SGHTA and CDR2 FQGNSA.

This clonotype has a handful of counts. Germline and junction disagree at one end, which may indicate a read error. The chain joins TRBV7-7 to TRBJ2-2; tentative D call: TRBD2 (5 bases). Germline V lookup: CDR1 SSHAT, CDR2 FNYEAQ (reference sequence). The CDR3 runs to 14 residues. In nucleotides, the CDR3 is TGTGCTAGCAGCTTTTCGGGGAACGCCGGGGAGCTGTTTTTT. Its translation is CASSFSGNAGELFF. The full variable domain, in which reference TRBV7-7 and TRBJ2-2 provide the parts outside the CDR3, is GAGVSQSPRYKVTKRGQDVTLRCDPISSHATLYWYQQALGQGPEFLTYFNYEAQPDKSGLPSDRFSAERPEGSISTLTIQRTEQRDSAMYRCASSFSGNAGELFFGEGSRLTVL.

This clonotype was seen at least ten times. The CDR3 loop is CASSFFRGDDEQFF. CDR3 DNA: TGCGCCAGCAGCTTTTTCAGGGGGGACGATGAGCAGTTCTTC. This chain links TRBV5-1 with TRBJ2-1; TRBD1 might be the D (7 bases). CDR3 length equals 14 residues. Germline CDR1 SGHRS, CDR2 YFSETQ. Trimming took 2 bases from V and 8 from J, leaving 14 bases between them.

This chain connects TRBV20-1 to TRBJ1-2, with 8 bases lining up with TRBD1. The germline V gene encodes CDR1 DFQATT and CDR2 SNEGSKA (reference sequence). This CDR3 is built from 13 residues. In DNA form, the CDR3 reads TGCGGGCTCCACCAACAGGGGGGCTATGGCTACACCTTC. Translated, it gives CGLHQQGGYGYTF.

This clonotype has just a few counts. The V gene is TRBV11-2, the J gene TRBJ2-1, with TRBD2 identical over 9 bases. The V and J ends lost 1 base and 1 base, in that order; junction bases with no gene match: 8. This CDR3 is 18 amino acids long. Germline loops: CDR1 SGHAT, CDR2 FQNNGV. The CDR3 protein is CASSLGWRGGRSYNEQFF. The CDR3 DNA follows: TGTGCCAGCAGCTTAGGCTGGCGGGGGGGCCGATCCTACAATGAGCAGTTCTTC.